These T cell receptor beta chains were read from a single sample in a study of beta chain features in type 1 diabetes. Sequencing was performed with immunoSEQ multiplex PCR; in TCRdb, only in-frame clones are kept and a portion is missing. The table has around 710,000 clones, roughly 12% seen once. The material sequenced was naive CD4+ T cells from blood. The receptors derive from a man between 25 and 39 years old with type 1 diabetes. Each CDR3 is given with its conserved first and last residue. A D gene is named only where the DNA matches it firmly. Clone size is not always given. Where it is, it says once, few, many or a class for expanded clones.

D,size,J,V,DNA,CDR3
NA,NA,TRBJ1-4,TRBV30,TGTGCCTGGTCTCAGGGGATTGAAAAACTGTTTTTT,CAWSQGIEKLFF
TRBD1,NA,TRBJ2-5,TRBV10-3,TGTGCCATCAGTCAATCCCTCGGACAGGGCCCAGAGACCCAGTACTTC,CAISQSLGQGPETQYF
TRBD1,few,TRBJ2-2,TRBV5-1,TGCGCCAGCAGCAGACAGGGGGCGAACACCGGGGAGCTGTTTTTT,CASSRQGANTGELFF
TRBD1,few,TRBJ2-1,TRBV9,TGTGCCAGCAGCGCAACAGGGGTAGATGAGCAGTTCTTC,CASSATGVDEQFF
NA,few,TRBJ2-3,TRBV7-9,TGTGCCAGCAGCTTAATGGGGGAGGCAGATACGCAGTATTTT,CASSLMGEADTQYF
NA,NA,TRBJ2-7,TRBV6-5,TGTGCCAGCAGGGCTGGTGGGGGGCTCTACGAGCAGTACTTC,CASRAGGGLYEQYF
NA,many,TRBJ1-2,TRBV7-3,TGTGCCAGCAGCTTAATGGCGGGGAGGGGCTATGGCTACACCTTC,CASSLMAGRGYGYTF
NA,few,TRBJ2-3,TRBV19,TGTGCCAGTAGTATCCGAGGAGTCAGCACAGATACGCAGTATTTT,CASSIRGVSTDTQYF
NA,few,TRBJ1-6,TRBV30,TGTGCCTGGAGTGTAGCCGGGTCCTATAATTCACCCCTCCACTTT,CAWSVAGSYNSPLHF
TRBD1,NA,TRBJ1-1,TRBV5-1,TGCGCCAGCAGCCCCGGGACAGGGAGCATGAACACTGAAGCTTTCTTT,CASSPGTGSMNTEAFF
TRBD1,NA,TRBJ1-6,TRBV5-4,TGTGCCAGCAGCGGCACCGGGACAGCGCATTCACCCCTCCACTTT,CASSGTGTAHSPLHF
NA,NA,TRBJ2-1,TRBV6-5,TGTGCCAGCAGCCGCGCGGGGTCCCTGTACAATGAGCAGTTCTTC,CASSRAGSLYNEQFF
TRBD2,NA,TRBJ2-1,TRBV7-2,TGTGCCAGCAGCTCCCGCGGGGCGGGGGGTTTGGGCGAGCAGTTCTTC,CASSSRGAGGLGEQFF
TRBD1,NA,TRBJ1-3,TRBV2,TGTGCCAGCAGAGGCGGGACAGGAGTGTTTGGAAACACCATATATTTT,CASRGGTGVFGNTIYF
NA,NA,TRBJ2-7,TRBV7-2,TGTGCCAGCAGCTTAAGGGCGGGGACTGCCTACGAGCAGTACTTC,CASSLRAGTAYEQYF
TRBD1,few,TRBJ1-1,TRBV11-3,TGTGCCAGCAGCTCACAGGGGTTCACTGAAGCTTTCTTT,CASSSQGFTEAFF
TRBD2,NA,TRBJ2-3,TRBV30,TGTGCCTGGTCACTAGCGGGGAGCACAGATACGCAGTATTTT,CAWSLAGSTDTQYF
NA,few,TRBJ2-2,TRBV2,TGTGCCAGCCTCCCCCCCCCGGGACAAGCCGGGGAGCTGTTTTTT,CASLPPPGQAGELFF
NA,NA,TRBJ2-1,TRBV12-5,TGTGCTAGTGGTTTGCCACACGACTCAGCCAGCTCCTACAATGAGCAGTTCTTC,CASGLPHDSASSYNEQFF
NA,NA,TRBJ2-1,TRBV29-1,TGCAGCGTTACCGGGACATCCTACAATGAGCAGTTCTTC,CSVTGTSYNEQFF
NA,NA,TRBJ2-5,TRBV5-6,TGTGCCAGCAGCTTAATTATCCGGGGCAGGGAGACCCAGTACTTC,CASSLIIRGRETQYF
TRBD1,NA,TRBJ2-7,TRBV28,TGTGCCAGCAGTTCCGGGACAGCGATACACTACGAGCAGTACTTC,CASSSGTAIHYEQYF
NA,NA,TRBJ1-5,TRBV5-1,TGCGCCAGCAGCTTGGACCTGGGTGAGGAGAATCAGCCCCAGCATTTT,CASSLDLGEENQPQHF
NA,few,TRBJ1-2,TRBV20-1,TGCAGTGCCTCTACTGCTTCGGGCTACACCTTC,CSASTASGYTF
TRBD1,NA,TRBJ2-1,TRBV19,TGTGCCAGTAGTTTGACAGGGGGCAATGAGCAGTTCTTC,CASSLTGGNEQFF
NA,few,TRBJ1-2,TRBV9,TGTGCCAGCAGCGTAGGGGGGGAATCTAACTATGGCTACACCTTC,CASSVGGESNYGYTF
NA,NA,TRBJ2-7,TRBV2,TGTGCCAGCAGTGCGAGGAGGGCCGATTTAGCCGAGCAGTACTTC,CASSARRADLAEQYF
TRBD1,NA,TRBJ1-3,TRBV7-8,TGTGCCAGCAGCTCTCAGGGGGCTGCTGGAAACACCATATATTTT,CASSSQGAAGNTIYF
NA,few,TRBJ2-1,TRBV21-1,TGTGCCAGCAGCCCCCCGGGACAGGGGAAGTACAATGAGCAGTTCTTC,CASSPPGQGKYNEQFF
NA,few,TRBJ2-5,TRBV7-6,TGTGCCAGCAGCTTGGACTCGACCCAGTACTTC,CASSLDSTQYF
TRBD1,NA,TRBJ2-2,TRBV5-1,TGCGCCAGCAGCGAGGGGACAGGGGCAACAACCGGGGAGCTGTTTTTT,CASSEGTGATTGELFF
NA,few,TRBJ2-7,TRBV18,TGTGCCAGCTCACCTGGAGACGGCAGAACCTACGAGCAGTACTTC,CASSPGDGRTYEQYF
NA,NA,TRBJ1-4,TRBV28,TGTGCCAGCAGTTTTGAGAGGGTGAATAGGGAAAAACTGTTTTTT,CASSFERVNREKLFF
TRBD1,NA,TRBJ2-5,TRBV7-7,TGTGCTAGCAGCTCTCGGGACAGGGGGCGAGGAACCCAGTACTTC,CASSSRDRGRGTQYF
NA,NA,TRBJ2-1,TRBV9,TGTGCCAGCAGCGTAGGTGCGGGCAATGAGCAGTTCTTC,CASSVGAGNEQFF
NA,NA,TRBJ2-1,TRBV25-1,TGTGCCAGCAGTGAATCGTTGGCAGGACACAATGAGCAGTTCTTC,CASSESLAGHNEQFF
NA,NA,TRBJ1-2,TRBV9,TGTGCCAGCAGCCTGGGACACCCCTATGGCTACACCTTC,CASSLGHPYGYTF
NA,NA,TRBJ1-2,TRBV4-2,TGTGCCAGCAGCCCCTCGGACAGTCGAATTATGGAGGGCTACACCTTC,CASSPSDSRIMEGYTF
TRBD1,few,TRBJ1-1,TRBV7-9,TGTGCCAGCAACGGACAGGGGAACACTGAAGCTTTCTTT,CASNGQGNTEAFF
TRBD1,few,TRBJ1-6,TRBV2,TGTGCCAGCGGGCAGGGGGCCAATTCACCCCTCCACTTT,CASGQGANSPLHF
NA,few,TRBJ1-2,TRBV4-2,TGTGCCAGCAGCCAAGTCCCAGATACTGCAGGGTTGTACACCTTC,CASSQVPDTAGLYTF
NA,NA,TRBJ2-7,TRBV5-4,TGTGCCAGCAGCTTGGTTGGAGACGAGCAGTACTTC,CASSLVGDEQYF
NA,few,TRBJ2-3,TRBV6-5,TGTGCCAGCAGTTACGGAGGAAAGGTGCAGTATTTT,CASSYGGKVQYF
NA,few,TRBJ2-1,TRBV11-2,TGTGCCAGCAGCTTACCTCATTCAGACCAGGGGATTGAGCAGTTCTTC,CASSLPHSDQGIEQFF
TRBD1,NA,TRBJ2-5,TRBV6-5,TGTGCCAGCAGCCGCGGACAGGGGACGGGTACCCAGTACTTC,CASSRGQGTGTQYF
NA,NA,TRBJ1-1,TRBV19,TGTGCCAGTAGTTTCCTCGGGGCCTTGAACACTGAAGCTTTCTTT,CASSFLGALNTEAFF